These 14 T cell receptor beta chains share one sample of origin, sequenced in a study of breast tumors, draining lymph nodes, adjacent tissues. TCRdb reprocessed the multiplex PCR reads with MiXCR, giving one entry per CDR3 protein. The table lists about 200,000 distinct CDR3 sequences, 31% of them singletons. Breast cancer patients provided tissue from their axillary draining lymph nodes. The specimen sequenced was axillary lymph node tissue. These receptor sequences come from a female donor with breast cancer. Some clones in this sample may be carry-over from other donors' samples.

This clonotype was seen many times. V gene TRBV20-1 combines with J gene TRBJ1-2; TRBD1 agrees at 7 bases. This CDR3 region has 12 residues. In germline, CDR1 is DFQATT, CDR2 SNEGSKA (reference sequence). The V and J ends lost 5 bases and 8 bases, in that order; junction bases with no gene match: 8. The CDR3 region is CSAEDRPEGYTF. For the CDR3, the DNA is TGCAGTGCTGAGGACAGGCCAGAGGGCTACACCTTC.

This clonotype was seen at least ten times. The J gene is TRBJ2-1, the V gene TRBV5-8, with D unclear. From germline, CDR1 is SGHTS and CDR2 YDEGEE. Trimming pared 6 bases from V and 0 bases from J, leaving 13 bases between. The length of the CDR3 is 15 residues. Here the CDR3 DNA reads TGTGCCAGCAAGGGCGGAAAGAGCTCCTACAATGAGCAGTTCTTC. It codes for CASKGGKSSYNEQFF.

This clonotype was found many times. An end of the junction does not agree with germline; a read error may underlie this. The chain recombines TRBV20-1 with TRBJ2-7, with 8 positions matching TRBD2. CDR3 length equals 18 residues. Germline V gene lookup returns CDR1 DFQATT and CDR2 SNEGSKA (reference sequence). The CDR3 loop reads CRPGPMGGLSGGSDEQYF. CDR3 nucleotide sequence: TGCAGGCCGGGGCCGATGGGAGGACTAAGCGGGGGCTCCGACGAGCAGTACTTC.

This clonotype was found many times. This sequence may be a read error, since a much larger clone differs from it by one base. The CDR3 reads CSATGTGAPTEQFF. In nucleotides, the CDR3 is TGCAGTGCCACAGGGACAGGGGCCCCCACTGAGCAGTTCTTC. The chain couples TRBV20-1 to TRBJ2-1, with 10 nucleotides matching TRBD1. The germline gives CDR1 DFQATT, CDR2 SNEGSKA (reference sequence). The CDR3 contains 14 residues. Trimming cost V 6 bases and J 9 bases; bases outside gene matches: 11.

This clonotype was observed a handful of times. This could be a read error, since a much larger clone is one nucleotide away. CDR3 in amino acids: CASSSGLGTQETQHF. The CDR3 DNA follows: TGTGCCAGCAGCTCCGGACTAGGGACACAAGAGACCCAGCACTTC. The V gene is TRBV7-8, the J gene TRBJ2-5; weak D call: TRBD2 (7 bases). The CDR3 is 15 amino acids. Germline assignment: CDR1 SGHVS and CDR2 FQNEAQ.

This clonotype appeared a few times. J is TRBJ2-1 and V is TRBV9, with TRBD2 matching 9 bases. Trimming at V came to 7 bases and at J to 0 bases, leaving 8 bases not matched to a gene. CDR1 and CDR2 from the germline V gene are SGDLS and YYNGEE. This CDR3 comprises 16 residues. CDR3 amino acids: CASSDRGRDSYNEQFF. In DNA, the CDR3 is TGTGCCAGCTCAGACCGCGGGAGGGACTCCTACAATGAGCAGTTCTTC.

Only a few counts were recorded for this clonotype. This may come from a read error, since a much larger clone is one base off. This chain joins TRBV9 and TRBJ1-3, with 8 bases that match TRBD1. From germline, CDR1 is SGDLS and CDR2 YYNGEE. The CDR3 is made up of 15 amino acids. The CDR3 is CASTPLQGAGDTIYF. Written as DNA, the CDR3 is TGTGCCAGCACCCCACTCCAGGGGGCTGGAGACACCATATATTTT.

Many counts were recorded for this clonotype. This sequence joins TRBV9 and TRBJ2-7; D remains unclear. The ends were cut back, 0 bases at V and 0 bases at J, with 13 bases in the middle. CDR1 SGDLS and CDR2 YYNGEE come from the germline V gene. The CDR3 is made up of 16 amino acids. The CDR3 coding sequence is TGTGCCAGCAGCGTAGGACCTCAGGCGGTCTCCTACGAGCAGTACTTC. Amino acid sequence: CASSVGPQAVSYEQYF.

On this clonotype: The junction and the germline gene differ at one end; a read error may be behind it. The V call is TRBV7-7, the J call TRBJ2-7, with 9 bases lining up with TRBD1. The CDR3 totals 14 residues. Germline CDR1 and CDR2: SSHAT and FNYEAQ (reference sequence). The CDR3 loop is CASSPGTGYLEQYF. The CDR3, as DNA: TGTGCTAGCAGCCCCGGGACAGGGTATCTCGAGCAGTACTTC. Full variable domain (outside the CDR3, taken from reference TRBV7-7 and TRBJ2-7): GAGVSQSPRYKVTKRGQDVTLRCDPISSHATLYWYQQALGQGPEFLTYFNYEAQPDKSGLPSDRFSAERPEGSISTLTIQRTEQRDSAMYRCASSPGTGYLEQYFGPGTRLTVT.

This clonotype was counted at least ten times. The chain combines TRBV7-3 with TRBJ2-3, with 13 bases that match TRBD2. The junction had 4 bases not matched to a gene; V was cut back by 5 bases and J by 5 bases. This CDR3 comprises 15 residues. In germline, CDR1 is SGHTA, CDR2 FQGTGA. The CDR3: CASSTGLAGQDTQYF. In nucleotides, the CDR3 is TGTGCCAGCAGCACGGGACTAGCGGGGCAAGATACGCAGTATTTT.

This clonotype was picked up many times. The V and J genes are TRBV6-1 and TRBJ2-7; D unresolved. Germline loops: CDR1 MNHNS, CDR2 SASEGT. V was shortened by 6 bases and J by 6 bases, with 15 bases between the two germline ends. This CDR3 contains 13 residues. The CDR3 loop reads CASRINTASEQYF. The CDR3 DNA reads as TGTGCCAGCAGGATAAACACGGCTAGCGAGCAGTACTTC.

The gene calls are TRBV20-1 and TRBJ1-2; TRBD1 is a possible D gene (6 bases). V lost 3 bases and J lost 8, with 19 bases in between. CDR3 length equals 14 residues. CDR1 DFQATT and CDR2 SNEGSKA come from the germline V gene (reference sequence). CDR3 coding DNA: TGCAGTGCTAGCTTTTCGGGGGGCGCGGAAGGCTACACCTTC. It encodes CSASFSGGAEGYTF.

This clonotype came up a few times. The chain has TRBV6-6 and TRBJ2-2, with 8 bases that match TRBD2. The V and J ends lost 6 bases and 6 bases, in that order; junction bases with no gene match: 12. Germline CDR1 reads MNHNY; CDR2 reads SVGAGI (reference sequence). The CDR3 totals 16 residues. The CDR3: CASRHQHYGGAGELFF. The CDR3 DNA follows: TGTGCCAGCAGGCATCAGCATTACGGGGGGGCCGGGGAGCTGTTTTTT.

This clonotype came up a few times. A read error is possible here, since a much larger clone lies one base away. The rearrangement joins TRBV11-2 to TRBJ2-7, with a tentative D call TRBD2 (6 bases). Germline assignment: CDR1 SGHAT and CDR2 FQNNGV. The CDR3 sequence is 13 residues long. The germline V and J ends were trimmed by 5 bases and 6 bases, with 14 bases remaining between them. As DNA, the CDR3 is TGTGCCAGCAGCGTGGGACTCCTCTCCGAGCAGTACTTC. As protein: CASSVGLLSEQYF.